This passage covers 24 T cell receptor beta chains from one sample sequenced in a study of CD8 T cells in ankylosing spondylitis. Study-level points and caveats: A motif in TCR beta, a set of 8 or 9 highly homologous variants, appeared characteristic of ankylosing spondylitis blood.

Via MiXCR, TCRdb re-called the 5' RACE reads, giving one row per CDR3 protein. The repertoire holds about 330,000 distinct CDR3 sequences, with around 7.6% as singletons. These TCRs are of unknown antigen specificity. The specimen was blood, either unsorted or a sorted T cell fraction (not recorded which). The source of these receptors is a male donor with ankylosing spondylitis.

This clonotype was seen repeatedly, ten times or more. The rearrangement joins TRBV27 to TRBJ2-5; D not resolved. The V gene's germline CDR1 is MNHEY and CDR2 SMNVEV (reference sequence). The CDR3 is 14 amino acids. Trimming shortened V by 0 bases and J by 5 bases, and 10 bases separated the two germline ends. As DNA, the CDR3 is TGTGCCAGCAGTTTATCGTCCCGCCCGGAGACCCAGTACTTC. Translated: CASSLSSRPETQYF.

In its sample, this clonotype was seen many times. The genes are TRBV24-1 and TRBJ2-1; D ambiguous. Trimming removed 9 bases at V and 8 bases at J, with 10 bases between. The CDR3 contains 11 residues. The germline V gene has CDR1 KGHDR and CDR2 SFDVKD. In DNA, the CDR3 is TGTGCCACCGCACAGTTGGATGAGCAGTTCTTC. This encodes CATAQLDEQFF.

This clonotype was recorded a few times. This sequence joins TRBV27 and TRBJ2-7; 8 bases agree with TRBD2. The CDR3 has 15 residues. Trimming cost V 7 bases and J 0 bases; bases outside gene matches: 8. CDR1 and CDR2 from the germline V gene are MNHEY and SMNVEV (reference sequence). The CDR3 coding sequence is TGTGCCAGCAAACTAGCGGCCACCAACTCCTACGAGCAGTACTTC. This translates into CASKLAATNSYEQYF.

There are a few counts of this clonotype. The chain links TRBV5-5 to TRBJ2-1; 7 bases align to TRBD2. With V trimmed by 5 bases and J by 4 bases, 9 bases remained unmatched. Germline V lookup: CDR1 SGHKS, CDR2 YYEKEE (reference sequence). The CDR3 covers 15 residues. The CDR3 is CASRAVLAVYNEQFF. In DNA, the CDR3 is TGTGCCAGCAGGGCGGTTCTAGCGGTATACAATGAGCAGTTCTTC. The whole variable domain, filled in from reference TRBV5-5 and TRBJ2-1, reads DAGVTQSPTHLIKTRGQQVTLRCSPISGHKSVSWYQQVLGQGPQFIFQYYEKEERGRGNFPDRFSARQFPNYSSELNVNALLLGDSALYLCASRAVLAVYNEQFFGPGTRLTVL.

This clonotype was recorded a few times. The rearrangement links TRBV12-3 or TRBV12-4 to TRBJ1-5; D unresolved. Trimming took off 8 bases at V and 11 bases at J, with 13 bases between the two ends. The CDR3 sequence is 11 residues long. For the CDR3, the DNA is TGTGCCAGCGGCCCGAAAGTGGCCCAGCATTTT. This encodes CASGPKVAQHF.

The table lists this clonotype with a few counts. The gene calls are TRBV5-1 and TRBJ2-1; weak D call: TRBD2 (7 bases). Germline CDR1 SGHRS, CDR2 YFSETQ. V was shortened by 3 bases and J by 5 bases, with 12 bases between the two germline ends. The CDR3 sequence is 14 residues long. The CDR3 DNA reads as TGCGCCAGCAGCTCCGGGGGGCCAAACAATGAGCAGTTCTTC. It is translated as CASSSGGPNNEQFF.

The rearrangement joins TRBV6-1 to TRBJ1-1; 7 nucleotides line up with TRBD1. The CDR3 has 13 residues. In germline, CDR1 is MNHNS, CDR2 SASEGT. The ends lost 2 bases at V and 8 bases at J; junction bases unmatched: 5. CDR3 sequence reads: CASSEPGQAEAFF. The CDR3, as DNA: TGTGCCAGCAGTGAACCAGGACAGGCCGAAGCTTTCTTT.

The chain employs TRBV7-6 and TRBJ2-3; the match to TRBD2 covers 12 bases. V shed 8 bases and J 2 bases; nucleotides not matched to a gene: 8. From germline, CDR1 is SGHVS and CDR2 FNYEAQ. The CDR3 spans 16 residues. The CDR3 bases are TGTGCCAGCCGTTTAGGACTAGCGGGGACCACAGATACGCAGTATTTT. It yields the protein CASRLGLAGTTDTQYF.

The chain couples TRBV20-1 to TRBJ2-7; perhaps TRBD2 as D (6 bases). CDR1 and CDR2 (germline): DFQATT, SNEGSKA (reference sequence). Trimming left V 8 bases short and J 2 bases short, with 13 bases between. The CDR3 has 12 amino acids. The CDR3 DNA reads TGCAGTCCTCGTAGGACTACCTACGAGCAGTACTTC. This translates into CSPRRTTYEQYF.

This clonotype has a handful of counts. This sequence joins TRBV20-1 and TRBJ2-3; 9 bases agree with TRBD2. The germline CDR1 and CDR2 sequences are DFQATT and SNEGSKA (reference sequence). The CDR3 spans 15 residues. V was pared by 3 bases and J by 2 bases, with 6 bases of the junction left unmatched. CDR3 region: CSARASGIHTDTQYF. The DNA of the CDR3 is TGCAGTGCTAGGGCTAGCGGGATACACACAGATACGCAGTATTTT.

In its sample, this clonotype was seen many times. The genes are TRBV2 and TRBJ2-2; 8 bases line up with TRBD1. The trim removed 4 bases at V and 4 bases at J, leaving 5 bases unmatched. CDR1 SNHLY and CDR2 FYNNEI come from the germline V gene. The CDR3 is made up of 15 amino acids. Here the CDR3 reads CASSVDRVFTGELFF. CDR3 DNA sequence: TGTGCCAGCAGTGTGGACAGGGTATTCACCGGGGAGCTGTTTTTT.

This clonotype showed up just a few times. V usage is TRBV6-5 and J usage is TRBJ2-7, with unresolved D. This CDR3 is 14 amino acids long. From germline, CDR1 is MNHEY and CDR2 SVGAGI. Deletions cut 2 bases from V and 0 bases from J, with 8 bases between. The CDR3 here is CASSYVRGSYEQYF. CDR3 bases: TGTGCCAGCAGTTACGTTCGTGGCTCCTACGAGCAGTACTTC.

This clonotype was counted ten times or more. The gene calls are TRBV9 and TRBJ2-1; 7 bases fit TRBD2. V lost 3 bases, J lost 9 bases, and 3 bases stayed unmatched. This CDR3 has 12 amino acids. The germline CDR1 and CDR2 sequences are SGDLS and YYNGEE. CDR3 nucleotides: TGTGCCAGCAGCGCATGGGAGGGTGAGCAGTTCTTC. It specifies CASSAWEGEQFF.

This clonotype was seen at least ten times. For the CDR3, the DNA is TGTGCTAGTGGTTTAGGTTTGACAACCACCGGCTACACCTTC. This gives the protein CASGLGLTTTGYTF. The chain links TRBV12-5 to TRBJ1-2; D is unclear. Germline V lookup: CDR1 LGHNT, CDR2 FRNRAP. V was trimmed by 3 bases and J by 8 bases, leaving 16 bases between them. The CDR3 covers 14 residues. The whole variable domain, filled in from reference TRBV12-5 and TRBJ1-2, reads DARVTQTPRHKVTEMGQEVTMRCQPILGHNTVFWYRQTMMQGLELLAYFRNRAPLDDSGMPKDRFSAEMPDATLATLKIQPSEPRDSAVYFCASGLGLTTTGYTFGSGTRLTVV.

The J gene is TRBJ2-7, the V gene TRBV29-1; the D call may be TRBD1 or TRBD2 (5 bases each). The length of the CDR3 is 11 residues. CDR1 and CDR2 (germline): SQVTM, ANQGSEA. V gave up 7 bases and J gave up 7 bases, with 14 bases separating them. DNA of the CDR3: TGCAGCGGGGGGACCTCCTGGGAGCAGTACTTC. Translated: CSGGTSWEQYF.

In its sample, this clonotype was seen a few times. The V gene is TRBV28, the J gene TRBJ1-1, with unresolved D. V gave up 5 bases and J gave up 0 bases, with 10 bases separating them. This CDR3 has 14 residues. In germline, CDR1 is MDHEN, CDR2 SYDVKM. The CDR3 DNA is TGTGCCAGCAGTATACAGAGAATGAACACTGAAGCTTTCTTT. The encoded protein is CASSIQRMNTEAFF. Filled out from reference TRBV28 and TRBJ1-1, the complete variable domain reads DVKVTQSSRYLVKRTGEKVFLECVQDMDHENMFWYRQDPGLGLRLIYFSYDVKMKEKGDIPEGYSVSREKKERFSLILESASTNQTSMYLCASSIQRMNTEAFFGQGTRLTVV.

The chain is built from TRBV11-2 and TRBJ2-1; 8 nucleotides agree with TRBD1. Looked up from germline, CDR1 is SGHAT and CDR2 is FQNNGV. The V and J ends lost 3 bases and 3 bases, in that order; junction bases with no gene match: 13. This CDR3 spans 18 amino acids. CDR3 loop: CASSFRSGGKSGYNEQFF. CDR3 in DNA: TGTGCCAGCAGCTTTAGGTCAGGGGGCAAATCGGGCTACAATGAGCAGTTCTTC.

This clonotype was detected many times. The genes are TRBV15 and TRBJ2-5; D is perhaps TRBD1 (5 bases). The V gene lost 1 base and the J gene lost 5 bases, with 14 bases spanning the gap. The CDR3 contains 15 residues. In germline, CDR1 is LNHNV, CDR2 YYDKDF (reference sequence). In DNA form, the CDR3 reads TGTGCCACCAGCAGAGGTGGGGCAGGGTCCGAGACCCAGTACTTC. The encoded protein is CATSRGGAGSETQYF.

The CDR3 sequence: CASSLKLAGGVSNEQFF. The CDR3 coding sequence is TGTGCCAGCAGTTTAAAATTAGCGGGAGGGGTCAGCAATGAGCAGTTCTTC. V gene TRBV28 combines with J gene TRBJ2-1; the match to TRBD2 covers 11 bases. J gave up 6 bases and V 2 bases, and 9 bases lay outside the gene matches. Germline V gives CDR1 MDHEN, CDR2 SYDVKM. The CDR3 has 17 amino acids.

This clonotype has more than one count but fewer than ten. The rearrangement joins TRBV5-1 to TRBJ1-6, with D perhaps matching TRBD1 (5 bases). V gave up 4 bases and J gave up 7 bases, with 18 bases separating them. Germline V gives CDR1 SGHRS, CDR2 YFSETQ. The CDR3 contains 16 residues. The CDR3 DNA reads as TGCGCCAGCAGCCCCTCGGGGCCAGGAGACAATTCACCCCTCCACTTT. Translation gives CASSPSGPGDNSPLHF.

In its sample, this clonotype was seen many times. CDR3 sequence: CASSQVLADRVYGYTF. The DNA for the CDR3 is TGCGCCAGCAGCCAAGTTTTGGCGGACAGAGTCTATGGCTACACCTTC. This chain connects TRBV4-1 to TRBJ1-2, with TRBD1 as a possible D gene (6 bases). Per the germline V gene, CDR1 is MGHRA and CDR2 is YSYEKL. This CDR3 has 16 amino acids. The germline V and J ends were trimmed by 1 base and 4 bases, with 16 bases remaining between them.

This clonotype came up many times. The V call is TRBV5-1, the J call TRBJ2-5; D unclear. Germline loops: CDR1 SGHRS, CDR2 YFSETQ. The CDR3 length is 13 residues. Trimming shortened V by 7 bases and J by 0 bases, and 10 bases separated the two germline ends. CDR3 in amino acids: CASGSEYQETQYF. The CDR3 nucleotides read TGCGCCAGCGGCTCCGAGTACCAAGAGACCCAGTACTTC.

This clonotype was detected many times. The chain employs TRBV7-9 and TRBJ1-1, with 9 bases aligning to TRBD1. This CDR3 is built from 14 residues. Unmatched junction bases numbered 5, after V lost 6 bases and J lost 3 bases. Germline CDR1 and CDR2: SEHNR and FQNEAQ (reference sequence). The CDR3 here is CASRAGQGDTEAFF. CDR3 nucleotides: TGTGCCAGCAGGGCGGGACAGGGTGACACTGAAGCTTTCTTT.

Many counts were recorded for this clonotype. This chain links TRBV20-1 with TRBJ1-5; D is unresolved. V shed 0 bases and J shed 3 bases, with 3 bases lying between them. The CDR3 extends over 12 amino acids. Germline V gives CDR1 DFQATT, CDR2 SNEGSKA (reference sequence). The CDR3, as DNA: TGCAGTGCTAGAGAAATCAATCAGCCCCAGCATTTT. As protein: CSAREINQPQHF.